Listed below are T cell receptor beta chains from one sample, sequenced in a study of cytomegalovirus exposure and HLA in healthy donors. The data were produced by immunoSEQ multiplex PCR, yet TCRdb's version contains in-frame clones alone and is incomplete. Of approximately 270,000 clones in the sample, 86% were seen once. The sample comprised PBMCs. These receptors were collected from a woman aged 18-29 years in good health and CMV-seronegative. CDR3s include the opening cysteine and the closing phenylalanine or tryptophan. A D gene is named only where the DNA matches it firmly. Where a row states a size, it is once, few, many or the class of an expanded clone; other rows omit it.

.	TRBV9	.	TRBJ1-2	CASSVSPLDTVYGYTF	TGTGCCAGCAGCGTATCCCCCCTTGACACCGTCTATGGCTACACCTTC
.	TRBV7-9	.	TRBJ2-7	CASSLAGGGRSYEQYF	TGTGCCAGCAGCTTAGCGGGAGGGGGGAGATCCTACGAGCAGTACTTC
.	TRBV19	TRBD1	TRBJ2-1	CASSIVPGQGGNEQFF	TGTGCCAGTAGTATAGTTCCGGGACAGGGGGGAAATGAGCAGTTCTTC
.	TRBV27	.	TRBJ2-1	CASSSGTYSYNEQFF	TGTGCCAGCAGTTCGGGGACTTACTCCTACAATGAGCAGTTCTTC
.	TRBV6-1	.	TRBJ1-1	CASRQRGQGSTEAFF	TGTGCCAGCAGGCAGCGGGGCCAAGGGAGCACTGAAGCTTTCTTT
.	TRBV7-9	TRBD1	TRBJ1-2	CASSLPTGYYGYTF	TGTGCCAGCAGCCTACCGACAGGGTACTATGGCTACACCTTC
.	TRBV5-6	TRBD1	TRBJ2-7	CASSVESGQVTHEQYF	TGTGCCAGCAGCGTGGAAAGCGGACAGGTTACCCACGAGCAGTACTTC
.	TRBV30	TRBD1	TRBJ1-5	CAWSSPGTASNQPQHF	TGTGCCTGGAGTAGCCCCGGGACAGCTAGCAATCAGCCCCAGCATTTT
.	TRBV19	TRBD1	TRBJ2-2	CASKRGTGTTGELFF	TGTGCCAGTAAACGGGGGACAGGGACGACCGGGGAGCTGTTTTTT
few	TRBV6-4	TRBD1	TRBJ1-2	CASSDGTGQEGGYTF	TGTGCCAGCAGTGACGGAACTGGACAGGAGGGAGGCTACACCTTC
.	TRBV28	.	TRBJ1-1	CASSLSVMNTEAFF	TGTGCCAGCAGTTTAAGCGTCATGAACACTGAAGCTTTCTTT
.	TRBV18	.	TRBJ1-2	CASSPGTTNYGYTF	TGTGCCAGCTCACCCGGGACAACTAACTATGGCTACACCTTC
.	TRBV25-1	TRBD1	TRBJ1-2	CASSDNRGRVYGYTF	TGTGCCAGCAGTGATAACAGGGGGAGAGTCTATGGCTACACCTTC
.	TRBV5-1	.	TRBJ2-7	CASSHRDTLSYEQYF	TGCGCCAGCAGCCACCGGGACACACTCTCCTACGAGCAGTACTTC
few	TRBV14	.	TRBJ1-2	CASSQAGNYGYTF	TGTGCCAGCAGCCAGGCAGGAAACTATGGCTACACCTTC
.	TRBV7-2	TRBD2	TRBJ2-7	CASSLGWGGSSYEQYF	TGTGCCAGCAGCTTAGGATGGGGGGGAAGCTCCTACGAGCAGTACTTC
.	TRBV19	.	TRBJ2-7	CASSMVGGSYEQYF	TGTGCCAGTAGTATGGTGGGCGGGTCCTACGAGCAGTACTTC
.	TRBV11-3	.	TRBJ2-3	CASSLGQPAGSTDTQYF	TGTGCCAGCAGCTTAGGGCAGCCGGCGGGGAGCACAGATACGCAGTATTTT
.	TRBV25-1	.	TRBJ2-1	CASSERAGPVNEQFF	TGTGCCAGCAGTGAAAGAGCAGGGCCGGTAAATGAGCAGTTCTTC
.	TRBV6-1	.	TRBJ2-7	CASSLPHEQYF	TGTGCCAGCAGCCTCCCCCACGAGCAGTACTTC
.	TRBV30	.	TRBJ2-1	CAWSAGSRDNEQFF	TGTGCCTGGAGTGCCGGGAGTCGGGACAATGAGCAGTTCTTC
.	TRBV18	.	TRBJ2-7	CASSTRDEQYF	TGTGCCAGCTCAACGAGGGACGAGCAGTACTTC
once	TRBV7-2	TRBD1	TRBJ1-2	CASSADRGLSWYTF	TGTGCCAGCAGCGCAGACAGGGGATTATCGTGGTACACCTTC
.	TRBV19	TRBD1	TRBJ2-7	CASKSIMTQGADEQYF	TGTGCCAGTAAGTCAATAATGACCCAGGGGGCGGACGAGCAGTACTTC
.	TRBV6-5	TRBD1	TRBJ2-3	CASRRTGDDTQYF	TGTGCCAGCAGACGGACAGGGGATGATACGCAGTATTTT
.	TRBV28	TRBD1	TRBJ2-7	CASSLYARAGGYEQYF	TGTGCCAGCAGTTTATACGCCAGGGCAGGGGGCTACGAGCAGTACTTC
.	TRBV7-8	.	TRBJ2-7	CASSKGLETYEQYF	TGTGCCAGCAGCAAGGGACTGGAAACCTACGAGCAGTACTTC
once	TRBV29-1	TRBD2	TRBJ2-1	CSVDLNSGRANEQFF	TGCAGCGTTGACCTGAATAGCGGGAGGGCCAATGAGCAGTTCTTC
once	TRBV5-1	.	TRBJ1-1	CASSSRGAMGTEAFF	TGCGCCAGCAGCTCACGGGGGGCGATGGGCACTGAAGCTTTCTTT
.	TRBV6-5	.	TRBJ2-7	CASSYSTGEQYF	TGTGCCAGCAGTTACTCTACAGGCGAGCAGTACTTC
.	TRBV6-6	.	TRBJ1-2	CASSLEGDGYTF	TGTGCCAGCAGTTTAGAGGGCGATGGCTACACCTTC
few	TRBV7-2	.	TRBJ2-7	CASSNTYEQYF	TGTGCCAGCAGCAACACCTACGAGCAGTACTTC
.	TRBV27	TRBD2	TRBJ2-7	CASSLGTSGRTEQYF	TGTGCCAGCAGCCTCGGGACTAGCGGGAGGACCGAGCAGTACTTC
.	TRBV15	.	TRBJ2-1	CATGLDYNEQFF	TGTGCCACCGGGCTGGACTACAATGAGCAGTTCTTC
many	TRBV7-8	.	TRBJ1-5	CASSPGRGVMSNQPQHF	TGTGCCAGCAGCCCTGGGAGGGGGGTCATGAGCAATCAGCCCCAGCATTTT
once	TRBV6-1	.	TRBJ1-5	CASSEVRTAYDNQPQHF	TGTGCCAGCAGTGAAGTCCGGACAGCCTATGACAATCAGCCCCAGCATTTT
.	TRBV29-1	.	TRBJ1-1	CSVDGGDTEAFF	TGCAGCGTTGATGGGGGGGACACTGAAGCTTTCTTT
.	TRBV10-1	.	TRBJ2-7	CASSTRGRYF	TGCGCCAGCAGCACAAGGGGAAGGTACTTC
.	TRBV5-1	TRBD2	TRBJ2-1	CASSRGVSGIYNEQFF	TGCGCCAGCAGCCGAGGAGTTAGCGGGATTTACAATGAGCAGTTCTTC
.	TRBV30	TRBD2	TRBJ2-1	CAFSGSSYNEQFF	TGTGCCTTTAGCGGGAGCTCCTACAATGAGCAGTTCTTC
.	TRBV5-4	.	TRBJ2-7	CASSPEDTYEQYF	TGTGCCAGCAGCCCCGAGGACACCTACGAGCAGTACTTC
once	TRBV19	.	TRBJ2-7	CASSPGYEQYF	TGTGCCAGTTCCCCAGGATACGAGCAGTACTTC
.	TRBV25-1	TRBD1	TRBJ2-7	CASSNRQGYDEQYF	TGTGCCAGCAGTAACCGACAGGGTTACGACGAGCAGTACTTC
.	TRBV28	.	TRBJ1-6	CASSITQASSYNSPLHF	TGTGCCAGCAGTATTACCCAGGCGAGCTCCTATAATTCACCCCTCCACTTT